Sequencing of this T cell receptor (beta chain) was carried out in a study of blood T cell repertoires in COVID-19. For the study at large: The United States, Italy and Spain provided the acute and convalescent COVID-19 samples.

As originally analysed: Counts of nucleated cells, estimated from reference gene primer amplification, were obtained. Method: immunoSEQ multiplex PCR; TCRdb's copy keeps in-frame clones and lacks some. V and J calls and clone size are copied from that table; D and trimming were computed from the DNA. The sample comprises about 240,000 clones, 83% of which are singletons, and more than 5.5% rests with the top ten. The CDR3 loop spans 15 amino acids. The trim removed 4 bases at V and 7 bases at J, leaving 3 bases unmatched. Germline values: CDR1 MDHEN, CDR2 SYDVKM. Sequencing input: peripheral blood. The origin of this receptor is a human donor in a cohort sampled during active COVID-19. This chain uses TRBV28 with TRBJ2-1; 14 nucleotides align to TRBD2. The CDR3 region has the DNA TGTGCCAGCAGTTCCCGACTAGCGGGAGGGAATGAGCAGTTCTTC. As protein: CASSSRLAGGNEQFF.